This T cell receptor beta chain was profiled in a study of blood T cell repertoires in COVID-19. Overall study context: Specimens from acute and convalescent COVID-19 originated in the United States, Italy and Spain. From T cells, B-cell-depleted T cells, or PBMCs came the material, which was cDNA or gDNA.

Germline V gene sequence: CDR1 MNHNY, CDR2 SVGAGI (reference sequence). Germline trimming cut 4 bases from V and 5 bases from J; bases unmatched to any gene: 8. This CDR3 spans 14 amino acids. Produced via immunoSEQ multiplex PCR; TCRdb's table is partial and in-frame only. Of fewer than 300,000 clones in the sample, 83% are singletons; the top ten hold around 2.6%. This clonotype was sampled from a woman in her seventies with active or convalescent COVID-19. V usage is TRBV6-6 and J usage is TRBJ2-7; 7 bases match TRBD1. Sequencing input: peripheral blood. CDR3 sequence: CASSFDRVPNEQYF. In DNA, the CDR3 is TGTGCCAGCAGTTTCGACAGGGTTCCAAACGAGCAGTACTTC.